One sample yielded the 13 T cell receptor beta chains listed below, sequenced in a study of cytomegalovirus exposure and HLA in healthy donors. Primers: 60 Vbeta forward and 13 Jbeta reverse. Method: immunoSEQ multiplex PCR; TCRdb's copy keeps in-frame clones and lacks some. This sample has fewer than 200,000 clones, with over 75% found just once. The sequenced material came from PBMCs. The receptors originated from a woman aged 45-65 years in good health and CMV-seropositive.

This clone has a single count. The chain couples TRBV7-3 to TRBJ2-3; D might be TRBD2 (6 bases). CDR1 is SGHTA, CDR2 FQGTGA, per germline. With 3 bases removed from V and 1 base from J, the gap between germline ends came to 11 bases. The CDR3 is made up of 15 amino acids. In nucleotides, the CDR3 is TGTGCCAGCAGCTTGACGGGGGTGGGCACAGATACGCAGTATTTT. It codes for CASSLTGVGTDTQYF.

This sequence joins TRBV5-1 and TRBJ1-1, with D unresolved. The CDR3 has 13 amino acids. Deletions cut 0 bases from V and 1 base from J, with 4 bases between. From germline, CDR1 is SGHRS and CDR2 YFSETQ. CDR3 amino acids: CASSLAPNTEAFF. The DNA for the CDR3 is TGCGCCAGCAGCTTGGCTCCGAACACTGAAGCTTTCTTT.

The chain employs TRBV6-6 and TRBJ1-2; a possible D gene is TRBD1 (5 bases). Between the trimmed V and J ends, which lost 7 bases and 0 bases, there was a span of 15 bases. CDR3 length: 15 amino acids. Germline V gene lookup returns CDR1 MNHNY and CDR2 SVGAGI (reference sequence). The CDR3, as DNA: TGTGCCAGCAATACGCTCAGGGTCACTAACTATGGCTACACCTTC. It translates to CASNTLRVTNYGYTF.

The genes are TRBV5-1 and TRBJ2-2; D remains ambiguous. CDR1 SGHRS and CDR2 YFSETQ come from the germline V gene. Trimming pared 1 base from V and 8 bases from J, leaving 15 bases between. The CDR3 loop spans 15 amino acids. The CDR3 bases are TGCGCCAGCAGCTTGCAAACTAATCTCGCTGGGGAGCTGTTTTTT. The encoded protein is CASSLQTNLAGELFF.

This clone was detected a few times. This chain links TRBV5-8 with TRBJ2-3, with a tentative D call TRBD1 (5 bases). The V gene lost 6 bases and the J gene lost 6 bases, with 14 bases spanning the gap. CDR1 and CDR2 from the germline V gene are SGHTS and YDEGEE. The CDR3 has 13 residues. Here the CDR3 reads CASNSRVLDTQYF. CDR3 DNA sequence: TGTGCCAGCAACTCCAGGGTTCTGGATACGCAGTATTTT.

The chain carries TRBV27 and TRBJ1-1; D remains unclear. V was clipped by 3 bases and J by 1 base, with 12 bases between them. CDR3 length equals 15 residues. Germline V lookup: CDR1 MNHEY, CDR2 SMNVEV (reference sequence). The CDR3 DNA reads TGTGCCAGCAGTTTTTCCCACAAAGAGAACACTGAAGCTTTCTTT. It codes for CASSFSHKENTEAFF.

V usage is TRBV7-8 and J usage is TRBJ2-7, with D tentatively TRBD2 (5 bases). The ends were cut back, 4 bases at V and 8 bases at J, with 15 bases in the middle. Germline lookup yields CDR1 SGHVS and CDR2 FQNEAQ. CDR3 size: 13 residues. CDR3: CASSSGFDRKQYF. DNA of the CDR3: TGTGCCAGCAGCTCGGGGTTCGATCGTAAGCAGTACTTC.

This clone was observed a single time. This chain links TRBV7-9 with TRBJ1-3, with D possibly TRBD1 on 5 matching bases. Trimming removed 1 base at V and 0 bases at J, with 13 bases between. Germline V gene data show CDR1 as SEHNR and CDR2 as FQNEAQ (reference sequence). The CDR3 is 17 amino acids. Here the CDR3 DNA reads TGTGCCAGCAGCTTAGTCGGGGGACGAAGCTCTGGAAACACCATATATTTT. Translation gives CASSLVGGRSSGNTIYF.

The V call is TRBV7-2, the J call TRBJ2-3; unclear D gene. The germline V gene encodes CDR1 SGHTA and CDR2 FQGNSA. Trimming took 6 bases from V and 0 from J, leaving 4 bases between them. The CDR3 is 12 residues long. The CDR3 loop reads CASSLSTDTQYF. CDR3 sequence (DNA): TGTGCCAGCAGTCTGAGCACAGATACGCAGTATTTT.

This sequence joins TRBV5-6 and TRBJ2-1, with 11 bases lining up with TRBD2. The CDR3 totals 15 residues. Germline V lookup: CDR1 SGHDT, CDR2 YYEEEE. The trim removed 0 bases at V and 12 bases at J, leaving 8 bases unmatched. In nucleotides, the CDR3 is TGTGCCAGCAGCTTGGATAGCGGGGGGGTCGCGGGGCAGTTCTTC. It codes for CASSLDSGGVAGQFF.

V and J are TRBV6-6 and TRBJ1-2; possible D gene TRBD1, 6 bases. V was trimmed by 2 bases and J by 6 bases, leaving 13 bases between them. The CDR3 consists of 14 residues. Germline CDR1 reads MNHNY; CDR2 reads SVGAGI (reference sequence). In DNA, the CDR3 is TGTGCCAGCAGTTACCTGGGGAGGGGGGATGGCTACACCTTC. Protein product: CASSYLGRGDGYTF.

CDR3 in DNA: TGTGCCAGCAGCCCCTCAGGTGGTGAGCAGTACTTC. As protein: CASSPSGGEQYF. The rearrangement links TRBV5-4 to TRBJ2-7; D call uncertain. The germline V gene has CDR1 SGHNT and CDR2 YYREEE (reference sequence). This CDR3 region has 12 residues. V lost 4 bases and J 7 bases, leaving 12 bases between the germline ends.

V and J are TRBV10-1 and TRBJ2-7, with D perhaps TRBD2 (5 bases). The CDR3 totals 16 residues. Germline V gene lookup returns CDR1 WNHNN and CDR2 SYGVQD (reference sequence). Trimming pared 8 bases from V and 2 bases from J, leaving 22 bases between. CDR3 nucleotides: TGCGCCAGCTCTTCGGGGTTAAGGAAAAGTCCCTACGAGCAGTACTTC. Protein product: CASSSGLRKSPYEQYF.